This T cell receptor (beta chain) stems from a study of shared clonotypes between healthy human individuals. Study observations and caveats: The naive CD4 repertoires of several donors were compared, and around 5.1% of clonotypes were shared. Among the subsets, naive ones generally showed larger estimated richness than memory ones.

The V end lost 1 base, the J end lost 3 bases, and 10 bases lay between the germline ends. From germline, CDR1 is LGHNA and CDR2 YNFKEQ. The CDR3 totals 14 residues. Here immunoSEQ multiplex PCR was the method, and the copy in TCRdb shows in-frame clones only, minus some. The table shows under 600,000 clones, with around 97% occurring only once. About this clone: Antigen unknown.

The chain employs TRBV4-2 and TRBJ2-7; unclear D gene. The origin of this receptor is a woman between 25 and 40 years old in good health. The sequenced material came from naive CD4+ T cells sorted from blood. This sample's subset: CD45RA+ positively selected. Here the CDR3 reads CASSQGGRNYEQYF. The CDR3 DNA follows: TGTGCCAGCAGCCAAGGTGGCAGGAACTACGAGCAGTACTTC.